The sequence of this TCR beta chain was determined in a study of human T cells and chemical hapten exposure. Turning to the study itself: Slight differences in pooled library volume were the main source of varying TCR yields across samples.

Whole-study results and caveats: TCRs above 1 in 1000 frequency did not change with DPC sensitization.

Methods used by the authors: A per-sample median of around 100,000 TCRs was observed, with counts ranging from roughly 23,224 to 700,000. TCRdb recomputed calls from the RACE reads with MiXCR, one row per CDR3 protein. The V and J calls come from TCRdb's annotation, not from the publication. Of approximately 97,000 distinct CDR3 sequences in the sample, about 8.6% were seen once. V lost 8 bases, J lost 0 bases, and 15 bases lay in between. Germline CDR1 and CDR2: MNHNS and SASEGT. CDR3 length equals 15 residues. Many counts were recorded for this clonotype. Its target is not known. Time point specified: healthy volunteer bleed at 2 weeks. It was from unfractionated whole blood that total RNA was extracted.

The clonotype was recovered from a female donor in good health. Some clones in this sample may be carry-over from other donors' samples. The gene calls are TRBV6-1 and TRBJ2-3; D is unresolved. The sample taken for sequencing was whole blood. The CDR3: CASVTWAASTDTQYF. DNA of the CDR3: TGTGCCAGCGTCACTTGGGCAGCTAGCACAGATACGCAGTATTTT.